This is a list of T cell receptor beta chains from one sample in a study of blood T cell repertoires in COVID-19. The table came from immunoSEQ multiplex PCR; TCRdb's copy has only in-frame clones and leaves some out. The data contain around 170,000 clones, around 89% of them seen just once; the ten biggest clones take up 3.5% to 5%. Sequencing used peripheral blood. These receptors all stem from a woman aged 30 to 39 with acute or convalescent COVID-19. Both conserved end residues are part of each CDR3. Fields, in order: CDR3 protein, CDR3 DNA, D gene, V gene, J gene, CDR3 length, clone size. The D gene is left open where the match is weak. Size values are once, few and many counts, or a class for expanded clones, and some rows have none.

CDR3: CASSLSLDRGLYNEQFF
DNA: TGTGCCAGCAGCTTATCTTTGGACAGGGGGCTTTACAATGAGCAGTTCTTC
D: TRBD1
V: TRBV11-2
J: TRBJ2-1
length: 17
size: .

CDR3: CASSLDSLEQFF
DNA: TGCGCCAGCAGCTTGGACAGCCTTGAGCAGTTCTTC
D: .
V: TRBV5-1
J: TRBJ2-1
length: 12
size: .

CDR3: CATSKIFTGTTSTSTDTQYF
DNA: TGTGCCACCAGCAAAATTTTCACCGGGACTACCTCGACCAGCACAGATACGCAGTATTTT
D: TRBD2
V: TRBV15
J: TRBJ2-3
length: 20
size: .

CDR3: CASSLQAGGSYEQYF
DNA: TGCGCCAGCAGCTTACAAGCGGGAGGGTCGTACGAGCAGTACTTC
D: TRBD2
V: TRBV5-1
J: TRBJ2-7
length: 15
size: .

CDR3: CASSYLVRGIYGYTF
DNA: TGTGCCAGCAGTTACTTAGTCAGGGGGATCTATGGCTACACCTTC
D: TRBD1
V: TRBV6-2/TRBV6-3
J: TRBJ1-2
length: 15
size: .

CDR3: CASSALAGNIQYF
DNA: TGTGCCAGCAGTGCCCTAGCGGGAAACATTCAGTACTTC
D: TRBD2
V: TRBV12-3/TRBV12-4
J: TRBJ2-4
length: 13
size: .

CDR3: CASSSTSGRANEQFF
DNA: TGTGCCAGCAGCTCCACGAGCGGGAGGGCCAATGAGCAGTTCTTC
D: TRBD2
V: TRBV7-8
J: TRBJ2-1
length: 15
size: .

CDR3: CSVARGWDEKLFF
DNA: TGCAGCGTTGCGAGGGGGTGGGATGAAAAACTGTTTTTT
D: .
V: TRBV29-1
J: TRBJ1-4
length: 13
size: .

CDR3: CASRRQGNYGYTF
DNA: TGTGCCAGCAGGAGACAGGGAAACTATGGCTACACCTTC
D: TRBD1
V: TRBV28
J: TRBJ1-2
length: 13
size: .

CDR3: CSAQGNQPQHF
DNA: TGCAGTGCACAGGGGAATCAGCCCCAGCATTTT
D: TRBD1
V: TRBV20-1
J: TRBJ1-5
length: 11
size: .

CDR3: CASSLTGNSGANVLTF
DNA: TGCGCCAGCAGCTTGACAGGGAATTCTGGGGCCAACGTCCTGACTTTC
D: .
V: TRBV5-1
J: TRBJ2-6
length: 16
size: once

CDR3: CASSYRLGELFF
DNA: TGCGCCAGCAGCTACCGACTGGGGGAGCTGTTTTTT
D: .
V: TRBV5-1
J: TRBJ2-2
length: 12
size: few

CDR3: CASRGQAGSGNTIYF
DNA: TGTGCCAGCAGAGGACAGGCGGGCTCTGGAAACACCATATATTTT
D: TRBD1
V: TRBV2
J: TRBJ1-3
length: 15
size: once

CDR3: CASIPRDRGGYEQYF
DNA: TGTGCCAGCATCCCCCGGGACAGGGGTGGCTACGAGCAGTACTTC
D: TRBD1
V: TRBV6-5
J: TRBJ2-7
length: 15
size: .

CDR3: CASSHGGTTEAFF
DNA: TGTGCCAGCAGCCACGGGGGTACTACTGAAGCTTTCTTT
D: .
V: TRBV7-8
J: TRBJ1-1
length: 13
size: .

CDR3: CASGDSSPGLNSPLHF
DNA: TGTGCCAGCGGGGACAGTTCCCCTGGGCTTAATTCACCCCTCCACTTT
D: TRBD1
V: TRBV2
J: TRBJ1-6
length: 16
size: .

CDR3: CASSLTGIEAFF
DNA: TGTGCCAGCAGCCTGACCGGGATTGAAGCTTTCTTT
D: .
V: TRBV7-9
J: TRBJ1-1
length: 12
size: .

CDR3: CASSRRDRGGPNTEAFF
DNA: TGTGCCAGCAGTCGCCGGGACAGGGGGGGGCCGAACACTGAAGCTTTCTTT
D: TRBD1
V: TRBV27
J: TRBJ1-1
length: 17
size: .

CDR3: CASSLGGWGADFAYEQYF
DNA: TGTGCCAGCAGCTTAGGCGGTTGGGGCGCCGACTTTGCCTACGAGCAGTACTTC
D: .
V: TRBV7-9
J: TRBJ2-7
length: 18
size: .

CDR3: CSASWASGRAGTQYF
DNA: TGCAGTGCTAGTTGGGCTAGCGGGAGGGCCGGTACGCAGTATTTT
D: TRBD2
V: TRBV20-1
J: TRBJ2-3
length: 15
size: .

CDR3: CASCAVIVNEQFF
DNA: TGTGCCAGCTGCGCGGTTATCGTGAATGAGCAGTTCTTC
D: .
V: TRBV18
J: TRBJ2-1
length: 13
size: .

CDR3: CSVVGLATGELFF
DNA: TGCAGCGTTGTGGGACTAGCTACCGGGGAGCTGTTTTTT
D: TRBD2
V: TRBV29-1
J: TRBJ2-2
length: 13
size: .

CDR3: CASSQQYNEQFF
DNA: TGTGCCAGCAGCCAACAGTACAATGAGCAGTTCTTC
D: .
V: TRBV11-3
J: TRBJ2-1
length: 12
size: .

CDR3: CASNMGGGDEQFF
DNA: TGTGCCAGCAATATGGGGGGGGGCGATGAGCAGTTCTTC
D: .
V: TRBV6-5
J: TRBJ2-1
length: 13
size: .

CDR3: CASSASGLSYTF
DNA: TGTGCCAGCAGCGCCTCGGGACTAAGCTACACCTTC
D: .
V: TRBV7-9
J: TRBJ1-2
length: 12
size: .

CDR3: CASSLLGGEETQYF
DNA: TGCGCCAGCAGCTTATTGGGAGGGGAAGAGACCCAGTACTTC
D: TRBD2
V: TRBV5-1
J: TRBJ2-5
length: 14
size: .

CDR3: CASTLAGSSTGELFF
DNA: TGTGCCAGCACCCTCGCGGGCTCGAGCACCGGGGAGCTGTTTTTT
D: .
V: TRBV11-3
J: TRBJ2-2
length: 15
size: .

CDR3: CASSQEGGGVGRVTDTQYF
DNA: TGTGCCAGCAGCCAAGAGGGAGGGGGCGTCGGGAGGGTCACAGATACGCAGTATTTT
D: .
V: TRBV4-2
J: TRBJ2-3
length: 19
size: .

CDR3: CASSPGLNEKLFF
DNA: TGTGCCAGCTCACCAGGGCTCAATGAAAAACTGTTTTTT
D: .
V: TRBV18
J: TRBJ1-4
length: 13
size: .

CDR3: CASGSSGTITDTQYF
DNA: TGTGCCAGCGGGTCTAGCGGGACCATCACAGATACGCAGTATTTT
D: TRBD2
V: TRBV28
J: TRBJ2-3
length: 15
size: .

CDR3: CASSLEGGSIQYF
DNA: TGCGCCAGCAGCTTGGAAGGAGGAAGCATTCAGTACTTC
D: .
V: TRBV5-1
J: TRBJ2-4
length: 13
size: .

CDR3: CASSYWGQGTSEQFF
DNA: TGTGCCAGCAGTTACTGGGGACAGGGTACAAGTGAGCAGTTCTTC
D: TRBD1
V: TRBV6-5
J: TRBJ2-1
length: 15
size: .

CDR3: CASSEARGWDYEQFF
DNA: TGTGCCAGCAGTGAGGCCAGGGGGTGGGATTATGAGCAGTTCTTC
D: TRBD1
V: TRBV2
J: TRBJ2-1
length: 15
size: .

CDR3: CASAREGLDNEQFF
DNA: TGCGCCAGCGCGCGGGAGGGCCTTGACAATGAGCAGTTCTTC
D: TRBD2
V: TRBV5-1
J: TRBJ2-1
length: 14
size: .